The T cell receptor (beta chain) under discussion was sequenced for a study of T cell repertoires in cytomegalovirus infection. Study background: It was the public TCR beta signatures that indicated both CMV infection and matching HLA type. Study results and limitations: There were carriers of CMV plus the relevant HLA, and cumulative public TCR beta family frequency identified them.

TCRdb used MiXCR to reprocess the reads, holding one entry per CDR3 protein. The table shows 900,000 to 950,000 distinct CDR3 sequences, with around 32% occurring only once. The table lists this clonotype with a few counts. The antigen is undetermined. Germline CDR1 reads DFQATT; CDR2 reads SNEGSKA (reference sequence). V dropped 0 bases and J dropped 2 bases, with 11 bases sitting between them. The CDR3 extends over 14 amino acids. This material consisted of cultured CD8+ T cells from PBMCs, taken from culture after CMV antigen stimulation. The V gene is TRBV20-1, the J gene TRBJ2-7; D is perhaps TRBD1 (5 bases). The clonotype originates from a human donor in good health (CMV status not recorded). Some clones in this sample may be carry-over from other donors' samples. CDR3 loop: CSARDTTVTYEQYF. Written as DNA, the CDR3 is TGCAGTGCTAGAGATACGACAGTTACCTACGAGCAGTACTTC.